A selection of T cell receptor beta chains follows, all from one sample in a study of cytomegalovirus exposure and HLA in healthy donors. Sequencing was performed with immunoSEQ multiplex PCR; in TCRdb, only in-frame clones are kept and a portion is missing. In the table there are 160,000 or so clones, around 73% of which are singletons. The sequenced sample was PBMCs. All receptors come from a male donor in good health and CMV-seronegative. Each CDR3 is given with its conserved first and last residue. D genes are given only for firm matches.

cdr3_aa cdr3_length v_call d_call j_call
CASSVNPGTESYGYTF 16 TRBV9 TRBD1 TRBJ1-2
CASSVAGQDTEAFF 14 TRBV9 TRBD1 TRBJ1-1
CASKTEETQYF 11 TRBV2 . TRBJ2-5
CASSLPGTSNEAFF 14 TRBV28 . TRBJ1-1
CASSLGPETSGGSGELFF 18 TRBV7-3 TRBD2 TRBJ2-2
CASSENRGNQPQHF 14 TRBV6-1 TRBD1 TRBJ1-5
CASRPQPSGSNGYTF 15 TRBV28 . TRBJ1-2
CASSPRGADEAFF 13 TRBV7-2 TRBD1 TRBJ1-1
CASSQDSGGPYEQYF 15 TRBV14 . TRBJ2-7
CSSSGGTSGRTSEQYF 16 TRBV7-9 TRBD2 TRBJ2-7
CASSDGRTNTEAFF 14 TRBV2 . TRBJ1-1
CASSVSGRGTDTQYF 15 TRBV4-2 TRBD2 TRBJ2-3
CASSQTSGIGYEQYF 15 TRBV4-1 TRBD2 TRBJ2-7
CASSPRTGRETQYF 14 TRBV7-6 . TRBJ2-5
CASSTPGQVNYEQYF 15 TRBV6-5 TRBD1 TRBJ2-7
CASSLAHGELFF 12 TRBV5-6 . TRBJ2-2
CASSQGQGNQPQHF 14 TRBV4-1 . TRBJ1-5
CASSQEDRSSYNSPLHF 17 TRBV4-2 . TRBJ1-6
CASSPTGGGTDTQYF 15 TRBV4-1 TRBD2 TRBJ2-3
CASSLDRALYEQYF 14 TRBV7-2 . TRBJ2-7
CASSQGQTYEQYF 13 TRBV4-1 . TRBJ2-7
CSVKPRSGSFDEQFF 15 TRBV29-1 TRBD2 TRBJ2-1
CASSLREGGQTQYF 14 TRBV11-2 TRBD2 TRBJ2-5
CASSSDSAGTGELFF 15 TRBV7-2 . TRBJ2-2
CASSPRTGGYEQYF 14 TRBV9 TRBD1 TRBJ2-7
CASSQLQELNTEAFF 15 TRBV19 . TRBJ1-1
CASSELPAGGPYNEQFF 17 TRBV6-1 TRBD2 TRBJ2-1
CASSIDPGGEYSNQPQHF 18 TRBV19 . TRBJ1-5
CASSYYGGGNEQFF 14 TRBV6-5 TRBD2 TRBJ2-1
CASRIGLADNEQFF 14 TRBV19 TRBD2 TRBJ2-1
CASSYSEINQPQHF 14 TRBV6-6 . TRBJ1-5
CASSYSQGYEQFF 13 TRBV6-5 . TRBJ2-1
CASRNSGNQPQHF 13 TRBV6-1 . TRBJ1-5
CASSVGSSGGAGEKTQYF 18 TRBV2 TRBD2 TRBJ2-5
CASSLRAGGTDTQYF 15 TRBV5-4 TRBD2 TRBJ2-3
CASSLQGENTIYF 13 TRBV5-1 TRBD1 TRBJ1-3
CASSEWGEGTEAFF 14 TRBV6-1 . TRBJ1-1
CASSLPQETNYGYTF 15 TRBV28 . TRBJ1-2
CASSYSPSYEQYF 13 TRBV6-5 . TRBJ2-7
CASKVQRSTDTQYF 14 TRBV27 . TRBJ2-3
CASSSGDGAHQPQHF 15 TRBV27 . TRBJ1-5
CASSSLAGNAYEQYF 15 TRBV19 TRBD2 TRBJ2-7
CAGQGANTGELFF 13 TRBV30 TRBD1 TRBJ2-2
CASSETLPGQGAGNTIYF 18 TRBV6-1 TRBD1 TRBJ1-3
CASAQGLAGGPDEQFF 16 TRBV12-5 TRBD2 TRBJ2-1
CASSPGTSGSTDTQYF 16 TRBV7-8 TRBD2 TRBJ2-3
CAICTGDNSPLHF 13 TRBV10-3 TRBD1 TRBJ1-6
CASSPQGTGNTIYF 14 TRBV5-1 TRBD1 TRBJ1-3
CASSPGTGVGELFF 14 TRBV11-3 TRBD1 TRBJ2-2
CASSLRGRVTEKLFF 15 TRBV7-9 . TRBJ1-4
CASSTRTSGSNEQFF 15 TRBV7-2 TRBD2 TRBJ2-1
CASSLGDREYNEQFF 15 TRBV28 TRBD1 TRBJ2-1
CASSGRGSPGNTIYF 15 TRBV6-1 . TRBJ1-3
CASSQGSQGLYTEAFF 16 TRBV4-1 . TRBJ1-1
CAWTRVSSYNSPLHF 15 TRBV30 . TRBJ1-6
CASSRQSSYEQYF 13 TRBV7-2 . TRBJ2-7
CSVERPGLGYTF 12 TRBV29-1 . TRBJ1-2
CASSQDGAVNKNTGELFF 18 TRBV4-3 . TRBJ2-2
CASSAGQETQYF 12 TRBV2 . TRBJ2-5
CAITDPARPQGHGYTF 16 TRBV10-3 . TRBJ1-2